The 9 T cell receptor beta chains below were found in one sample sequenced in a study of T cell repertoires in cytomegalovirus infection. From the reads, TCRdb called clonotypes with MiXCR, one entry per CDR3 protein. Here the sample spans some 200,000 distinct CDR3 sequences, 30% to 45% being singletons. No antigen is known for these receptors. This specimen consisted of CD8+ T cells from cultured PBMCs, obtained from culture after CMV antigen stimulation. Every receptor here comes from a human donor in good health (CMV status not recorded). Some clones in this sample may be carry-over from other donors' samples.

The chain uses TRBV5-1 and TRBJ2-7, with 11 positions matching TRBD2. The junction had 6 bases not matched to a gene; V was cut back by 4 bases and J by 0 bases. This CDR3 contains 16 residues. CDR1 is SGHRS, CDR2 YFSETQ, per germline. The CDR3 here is CASSGGTSGFSYEQYF. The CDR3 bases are TGCGCCAGCAGCGGAGGGACTAGCGGTTTCTCCTACGAGCAGTACTTC.

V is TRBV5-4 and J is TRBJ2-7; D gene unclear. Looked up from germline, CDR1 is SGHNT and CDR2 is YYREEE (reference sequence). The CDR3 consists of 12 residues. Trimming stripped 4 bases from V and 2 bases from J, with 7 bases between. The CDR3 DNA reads TGTGCCAGCAGCACCAGAACCTACGAGCAGTACTTC. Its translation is CASSTRTYEQYF.

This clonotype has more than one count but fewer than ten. For the CDR3, the DNA is TGCGCCAGCAGCTCCACCCCGGACAGTGGAAACACTGAAGCTTTCTTT. It translates to CASSSTPDSGNTEAFF. V and J are TRBV5-1 and TRBJ1-1, with a possible D match to TRBD1 (6 bases). V was trimmed by 3 bases and J by 2 bases, leaving 17 bases between them. In germline, CDR1 is SGHRS, CDR2 YFSETQ. This CDR3 spans 16 amino acids.

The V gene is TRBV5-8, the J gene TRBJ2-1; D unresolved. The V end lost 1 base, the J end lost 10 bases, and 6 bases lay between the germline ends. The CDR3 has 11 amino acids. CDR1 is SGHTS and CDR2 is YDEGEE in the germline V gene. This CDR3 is CASSLTIEQFF. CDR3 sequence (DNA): TGTGCCAGCAGCTTGACGATCGAGCAGTTCTTC. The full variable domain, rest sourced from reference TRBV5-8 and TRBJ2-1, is EAGVTQSPTHLIKTRGQQATLRCSPISGHTSVYWYQQALGLGLQFLLWYDEGEERNRGNFPPRFSGRQFPNYSSELNVNALELEDSALYLCASSLTIEQFFGPGTRLTVL.

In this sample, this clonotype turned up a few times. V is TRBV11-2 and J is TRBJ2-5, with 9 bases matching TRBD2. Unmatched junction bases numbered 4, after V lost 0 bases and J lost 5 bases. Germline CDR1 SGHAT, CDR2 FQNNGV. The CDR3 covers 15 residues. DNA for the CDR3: TGTGCCAGCAGCTTAGAGCTAGCGGGAAGGGAGACCCAGTACTTC. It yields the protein CASSLELAGRETQYF.

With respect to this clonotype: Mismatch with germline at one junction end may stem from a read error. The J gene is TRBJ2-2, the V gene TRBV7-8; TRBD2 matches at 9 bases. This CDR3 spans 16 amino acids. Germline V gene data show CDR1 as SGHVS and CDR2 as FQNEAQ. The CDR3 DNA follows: TGTGCAAGCAGCTTGAAAACTAGCGGGTTACCCGGGGATCTGTTTTTT. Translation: CASSLKTSGLPGDLFF. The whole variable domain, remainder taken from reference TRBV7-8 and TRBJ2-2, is GAGVSQSPRYKVAKRGQDVALRCDPISGHVSLFWYQQALGQGPEFLTYFQNEAQLDKSGLPSDRFFAERPEGSVSTLKIQRTQQEDSAVYLCASSLKTSGLPGDLFFGEGSRLTVL.

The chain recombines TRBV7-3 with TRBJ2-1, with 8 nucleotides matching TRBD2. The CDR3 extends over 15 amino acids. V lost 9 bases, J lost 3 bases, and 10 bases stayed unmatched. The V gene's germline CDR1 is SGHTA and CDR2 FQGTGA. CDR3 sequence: CASARGSGNYNEQFF. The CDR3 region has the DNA TGTGCCAGTGCCCGAGGTAGCGGGAACTACAATGAGCAGTTCTTC.

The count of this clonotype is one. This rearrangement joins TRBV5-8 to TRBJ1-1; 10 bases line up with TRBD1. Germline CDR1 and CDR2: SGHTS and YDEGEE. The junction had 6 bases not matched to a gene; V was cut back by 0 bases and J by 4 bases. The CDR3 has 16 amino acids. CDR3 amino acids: CASSLGDRGSGTEAFF. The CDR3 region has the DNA TGTGCCAGCAGCTTGGGGGACAGGGGAAGCGGCACTGAAGCTTTCTTT.

The CDR3 sequence is CASSLDTPTEAFF. CDR3 sequence (DNA): TGTGCCAGCAGCTTAGATACCCCCACTGAAGCTTTCTTT. The chain links TRBV11-1 to TRBJ1-1; D ambiguous. The CDR3 is 13 residues long. In germline, CDR1 is SGHAT, CDR2 FQDESV (reference sequence). V was shortened by 1 base and J by 4 bases, with 7 bases between the two germline ends.